What follows are 25 T cell receptor beta chains derived from one specimen sequenced in a study of OX40 agonist ivuxolimab in advanced cancers. Assay: immunoSEQ multiplex PCR; the TCRdb copy retains only in-frame clones and omits some. The sample has about 32,000 clones; 81% are singletons. This material consisted of CD4+ or CD8+ T cells sorted from blood, taken in a trial of the OX40 agonist ivuxolimab. Source of these receptors: an adult with an advanced solid tumor such as melanoma, head and neck, liver or kidney cancer.

The chain's CDR3 is CASSGRDTEAFF. The CDR3 DNA reads as TGTGCCAGCTCCGGAAGGGACACTGAAGCTTTCTTT. This chain links TRBV18 with TRBJ1-1; D remains unclear. CDR1 KGHSH and CDR2 LQKENI come from the germline V gene. This CDR3 region has 12 residues. The V and J ends lost 6 bases and 3 bases respectively, with 8 bases between them.

This chain joins TRBV11-2 and TRBJ2-1; no definite D call. Germline V gives CDR1 SGHAT, CDR2 FQNNGV. V lost 0 bases and J 2 bases, leaving 8 bases between the germline ends. The CDR3 runs to 15 residues. The CDR3 bases are TGTGCCAGCAGCTTAGAACCGGAAACCTACAATGAGCAGTTCTTC. Its protein is CASSLEPETYNEQFF.

The rearrangement uses TRBV6-6 and TRBJ2-7; D uncertain. Trimming shortened V by 0 bases and J by 3 bases, and 9 bases separated the two germline ends. This CDR3 is 14 amino acids long. Germline V gene data show CDR1 as MNHNY and CDR2 as SVGAGI (reference sequence). CDR3 nucleotide sequence: TGTGCCAGCAGTTACTCACAACTTTTCTACGAGCAGTACTTC. This encodes CASSYSQLFYEQYF.

The V and J genes are TRBV5-6 and TRBJ2-7; D unclear. Per the germline V gene, CDR1 is SGHDT and CDR2 is YYEEEE. This CDR3 has 12 residues. V was clipped by 4 bases and J by 0 bases, with 5 bases between them. The DNA for the CDR3 is TGTGCCAGCAGCCGGGCCTCCTACGAGCAGTACTTC. As protein: CASSRASYEQYF.

This sequence joins TRBV28 and TRBJ2-3; 10 bases match TRBD1. With V trimmed by 5 bases and J by 0 bases, 5 bases remained unmatched. In germline, CDR1 is MDHEN, CDR2 SYDVKM. The CDR3 loop spans 16 amino acids. The CDR3 reads CASSTRGQGSTDTQYF. The CDR3 region has the DNA TGTGCCAGCAGTACTCGGGGACAGGGGAGCACAGATACGCAGTATTTT. The full variable domain, with the rest looked up from reference TRBV28 and TRBJ2-3, is DVKVTQSSRYLVKRTGEKVFLECVQDMDHENMFWYRQDPGLGLRLIYFSYDVKMKEKGDIPEGYSVSREKKERFSLILESASTNQTSMYLCASSTRGQGSTDTQYFGPGTRLTVL.

V usage is TRBV9 and J usage is TRBJ2-1, with D possibly being TRBD2 (8 bases). V was clipped by 0 bases and J by 6 bases, with 16 bases between them. Germline-derived CDR1 and CDR2 are SGDLS and YYNGEE. The CDR3 runs 16 residues. The CDR3 DNA reads as TGTGCCAGCAGCGTAGGGGTCGGGAGGGGGCCCAATGAGCAGTTCTTC. It yields the protein CASSVGVGRGPNEQFF. The entire variable domain, with the rest obtained from reference TRBV9 and TRBJ2-1, is as follows: DSGVTQTPKHLITATGQRVTLRCSPRSGDLSVYWYQQSLDQGLQFLIQYYNGEERAKGNILERFSAQQFPDLHSELNLSSLELGDSALYFCASSVGVGRGPNEQFFGPGTRLTVL.

This clone has just a few counts. The V call is TRBV15, the J call TRBJ1-1; D is unresolved. V shed 2 bases and J shed 1 base, with 5 bases lying between them. In germline, CDR1 is LNHNV, CDR2 YYDKDF (reference sequence). This CDR3 is built from 13 residues. The CDR3 DNA reads as TGTGCCACCAGCAGAAGTGGGAACACTGAAGCTTTCTTT. Encoded protein: CATSRSGNTEAFF.

V is TRBV11-2 and J is TRBJ2-7; no clear D gene. The CDR3 runs to 14 residues. V lost 2 bases to trimming and J lost 0 bases, with 8 bases between them. The germline gives CDR1 SGHAT, CDR2 FQNNGV. The CDR3, as DNA: TGTGCCAGCAGCTTACATACCCTCTCCTACGAGCAGTACTTC. Translation gives CASSLHTLSYEQYF.

J is TRBJ2-7 and V is TRBV7-8; the match to TRBD1 covers 9 bases. There are 14 residues in the CDR3. Germline CDR1 reads SGHVS; CDR2 reads FQNEAQ. V shed 5 bases and J 4 bases; nucleotides not matched to a gene: 6. The CDR3 coding sequence is TGTGCCAGCAGCCATTACGGGACAGGGTACGAGCAGTACTTC. The encoded protein is CASSHYGTGYEQYF.

This sequence joins TRBV11-2 and TRBJ2-7, with D perhaps matching TRBD1 (6 bases). Trimming shortened V by 5 bases and J by 4 bases, and 12 bases separated the two germline ends. The CDR3 is made up of 13 amino acids. Per the germline V gene, CDR1 is SGHAT and CDR2 is FQNNGV. CDR3 in DNA: TGTGCCAGCAGCCGCGTACAGGGTTACGAGCAGTACTTC. It yields the protein CASSRVQGYEQYF.

This rearrangement joins TRBV9 to TRBJ2-1, with D maybe TRBD1 (6 bases). CDR3 length equals 13 residues. Trimming took off 3 bases at V and 6 bases at J, with 10 bases between the two ends. Germline-derived CDR1 and CDR2 are SGDLS and YYNGEE. CDR3 sequence: CASSETGGNEQFF. The CDR3 DNA reads as TGTGCCAGCAGCGAGACAGGAGGCAATGAGCAGTTCTTC.

The chain links TRBV5-5 to TRBJ2-7, with 11 nucleotides matching TRBD1. The CDR3 is 14 amino acids. CDR1 and CDR2 (germline): SGHKS, YYEKEE (reference sequence). With 4 bases clipped from V and 6 bases from J, the junction kept 6 bases outside the gene matches. The CDR3 is CASSADRGRTEQYF. CDR3 bases: TGTGCCAGCAGCGCGGACAGGGGGCGAACCGAGCAGTACTTC.

The chain recombines TRBV5-5 with TRBJ2-1, with 9 bases identical to TRBD1. The CDR3 length is 14 residues. V lost 7 bases and J lost 7; bases outside the gene matches: 9. CDR1 is SGHKS, CDR2 YYEKEE, per germline (reference sequence). This chain's CDR3 is CASYMTGGGNEQFF. The CDR3 nucleotides are TGTGCCAGCTATATGACAGGGGGTGGTAATGAGCAGTTCTTC.

The rearrangement joins TRBV28 to TRBJ1-1, with D perhaps TRBD1 (6 bases). Trimming removed 4 bases at V and 6 bases at J, with 15 bases between. This CDR3 contains 14 residues. Looked up from germline, CDR1 is MDHEN and CDR2 is SYDVKM. CDR3 sequence: CASSWDILGAEAFF. The CDR3, as DNA: TGTGCCAGCAGTTGGGACATTCTAGGCGCTGAAGCTTTCTTT.

By share, this clone ranks as medium-sized (0.01 to 0.1%). The sample carries other DNA sequences with the same CDR3. V and J are TRBV5-1 and TRBJ1-1, with D possibly matching TRBD1 (6 bases). The CDR3 has 13 residues. Germline V gives CDR1 SGHRS, CDR2 YFSETQ. The V end was cut by 4 bases, the J end by 0 bases, with 7 bases between. In DNA form, the CDR3 reads TGCGCCAGCAGCAGGGACATGAACACTGAAGCTTTCTTT. Residues: CASSRDMNTEAFF.

Sample share makes this clone medium-sized (0.01 to 0.1%). The chain links TRBV5-1 to TRBJ2-7; 8 positions match TRBD1. V dropped 4 bases and J dropped 1; count of bases not matched to a gene: 7. Germline V gives CDR1 SGHRS, CDR2 YFSETQ. The length of the CDR3 is 15 residues. The CDR3 loop reads CASSRLGQASYEQYF. CDR3 in DNA: TGCGCCAGCAGCCGACTGGGACAGGCTTCCTACGAGCAGTACTTC.

This clone was observed a single time. The CDR3 coding sequence is TGTGCCAGCAGGGCTTTAGGGGGGCCTAACACTGAAGCTTTCTTT. Translated, it gives CASRALGGPNTEAFF. The chain combines TRBV27 with TRBJ1-1, with TRBD1 as a possible D gene (6 bases). V lost 6 bases and J lost 2, with 16 bases in between. This CDR3 contains 15 residues. Germline lookup yields CDR1 MNHEY and CDR2 SMNVEV (reference sequence).

By frequency in the sample, this clone is medium-sized. For the CDR3, the DNA is TGTGCCAGCAGTAAGAGGCATGGCTACACCTTC. Its translation is CASSKRHGYTF. The J gene is TRBJ1-2, the V gene TRBV28; D unresolved. With 5 bases removed from V and 6 bases from J, the gap between germline ends came to 7 bases. From germline, CDR1 is MDHEN and CDR2 SYDVKM. The CDR3 totals 11 residues.

This clone was seen just once. V gene TRBV28 combines with J gene TRBJ2-3, with 7 nucleotides matching TRBD2. Trimming took 3 bases from V and 1 from J; bases not matched to a gene: 4. The CDR3 is 15 residues long. From germline, CDR1 is MDHEN and CDR2 SYDVKM. CDR3 loop: CASSLRSGGTDTQYF. The CDR3 region has the DNA TGTGCCAGCAGTTTGAGGAGCGGGGGCACAGATACGCAGTATTTT.

J is TRBJ1-3 and V is TRBV18, with D possibly matching TRBD1 (6 bases). Germline V lookup: CDR1 KGHSH, CDR2 LQKENI. CDR3 length equals 18 residues. Trimming stripped 2 bases from V and 0 bases from J, with 17 bases between. CDR3 sequence reads: CASSPRNRQAHSGNTIYF. The CDR3 DNA reads TGTGCCAGCTCACCAAGGAACAGACAGGCGCACTCTGGAAACACCATATATTTT. Using reference TRBV18 and TRBJ1-3 for the parts outside the CDR3, the full variable domain is NAGVMQNPRHLVRRRGQEARLRCSPMKGHSHVYWYRQLPEEGLKFMVYLQKENIIDESGMPKERFSAEFPKEGPSILRIQQVVRGDSAAYFCASSPRNRQAHSGNTIYFGEGSWLTVV.

The rearrangement joins TRBV2 to TRBJ2-2; D is unclear. CDR3 size: 13 residues. Germline loops: CDR1 SNHLY, CDR2 FYNNEI. With 6 bases removed from V and 4 bases from J, the gap between germline ends came to 9 bases. This CDR3 reads CASRVEPTGELFF. CDR3 sequence (DNA): TGTGCCAGCAGGGTGGAGCCCACCGGGGAGCTGTTTTTT.

CDR3 nucleotides: TGTGCCAGCAGGTTCTACTCACAGCCGGGACAGGGTGGAAGGAACGAGCAGTACTTC. It codes for CASRFYSQPGQGGRNEQYF. The V and J genes are TRBV27 and TRBJ2-7; 9 bases fit TRBD1. The ends lost 6 bases at V and 5 bases at J; junction bases unmatched: 23. This CDR3 is 19 amino acids long. Germline loops: CDR1 MNHEY, CDR2 SMNVEV (reference sequence).

This clone was observed once. The genes are TRBV5-1 and TRBJ2-3; 13 bases align to TRBD2. The CDR3 is 16 amino acids. CDR1 and CDR2 (germline): SGHRS, YFSETQ. The ends lost 2 bases at V and 5 bases at J; junction bases unmatched: 5. The CDR3 nucleotides are TGCGCCAGCAGCTTCCGGACTAGCGGGAGAGGAGATACGCAGTATTTT. It is translated as CASSFRTSGRGDTQYF.

The rearrangement uses TRBV19 and TRBJ1-5; weak D call: TRBD1 (5 bases). CDR1 is LNHDA and CDR2 is SQIVND in the germline V gene (reference sequence). The ends were cut back, 10 bases at V and 1 base at J, with 17 bases in the middle. The CDR3 runs to 15 residues. CDR3 nucleotides: TGTGCCACACGAAACCAGGGTGGAAGCAATCAGCCCCAGCATTTT. Its protein product is CATRNQGGSNQPQHF. Full variable domain (remainder filled in from reference TRBV19 and TRBJ1-5): DGGITQSPKYLFRKEGQNVTLSCEQNLNHDAMYWYRQDPGQGLRLIYYSQIVNDFQKGDIAEGYSVSREKKESFPLTVTSAQKNPTAFYLCATRNQGGSNQPQHFGDGTRLSIL.

This clone was picked up one time. The chain is built from TRBV9 and TRBJ1-5; D gene ambiguous. The CDR3 contains 14 residues. Germline V CDR1 and CDR2: SGDLS, YYNGEE. Trimming removed 3 bases at V and 7 bases at J, with 14 bases between. CDR3 loop: CASSGLGSGQPQHF. The DNA of the CDR3 is TGTGCCAGCAGCGGCCTGGGGAGCGGACAGCCCCAGCATTTT.